The sequence of this T cell receptor beta chain was determined in a study of T cells after yellow fever vaccination. Study outcomes and limitations: The study noted that FACS-sorted repertoires could contain abundant clonotypes contaminating from the bulk population. Relatively few clonotypes were ones that appeared in both CD4 and CD8 compartments.

The V gene's germline CDR1 is SGHRS and CDR2 YFSETQ. The CDR3 totals 13 residues. The V segment lost 8 bases and the J segment 3 bases; nucleotides outside the gene matches: 4. In its sample, this clonotype was seen many times. Its antigen is unidentified. In making TCR cDNA, 5'RACE template switching added a universal primer site and UMIs to it. From the 5' RACE reads, TCRdb called clonotypes with MiXCR, one entry per CDR3 protein. The data show over 200,000 distinct CDR3 sequences, more than 6.5% seen once. The V call is TRBV5-1, the J call TRBJ2-2; 7 nucleotides agree with TRBD1. The specimen comprised CD4+ T cells sorted from PBMCs, sampled on the day of the yellow fever booster vaccination. The clonotype originates from a man in his thirties or forties who received the YFV17D yellow fever vaccine. The CDR3 region is CASTGADTGELFF. As DNA, the CDR3 is TGCGCCAGTACAGGGGCTGACACCGGGGAGCTGTTTTTT.